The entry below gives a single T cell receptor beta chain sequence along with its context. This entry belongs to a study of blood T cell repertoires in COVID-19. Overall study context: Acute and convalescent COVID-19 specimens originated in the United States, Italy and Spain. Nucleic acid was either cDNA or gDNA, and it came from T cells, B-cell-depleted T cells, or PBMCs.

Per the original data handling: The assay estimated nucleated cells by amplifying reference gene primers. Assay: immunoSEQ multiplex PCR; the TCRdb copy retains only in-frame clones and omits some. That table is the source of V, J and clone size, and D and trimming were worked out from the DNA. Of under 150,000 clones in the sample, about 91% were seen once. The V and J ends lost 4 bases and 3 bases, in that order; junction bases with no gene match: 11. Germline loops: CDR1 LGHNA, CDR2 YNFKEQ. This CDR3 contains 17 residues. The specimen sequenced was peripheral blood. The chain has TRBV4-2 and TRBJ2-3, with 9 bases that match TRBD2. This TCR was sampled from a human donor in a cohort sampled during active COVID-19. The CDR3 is CASSPLGASGETDTQYF. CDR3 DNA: TGTGCCAGCAGCCCCCTAGGGGCTAGCGGGGAGACAGATACGCAGTATTTT.